Below are 25 T cell receptor beta chains sequenced from a single sample in a study of cytomegalovirus exposure and HLA in healthy donors. The PCR had 60 Vbeta and 13 Jbeta primers. The assay was immunoSEQ multiplex PCR, and TCRdb's table has in-frame clones only and misses some. The table shows 200,000 or so clones, with about four fifths occurring only once. Material for sequencing was PBMCs. The receptors come from a woman aged 25 to 39 in good health and CMV-seropositive.

The chain couples TRBV10-2 to TRBJ2-2; 8 nucleotides match TRBD2. Germline values: CDR1 WSHSY, CDR2 SAAADI. V trimming: 5 bases; J trimming: 2 bases; junction bases outside the gene matches: 10. The CDR3 spans 17 residues. CDR3 amino acids: CASSSYGLAPNTGELFF. CDR3 bases: TGCGCCAGCAGTTCATATGGACTAGCCCCTAACACCGGGGAGCTGTTTTTT.

V usage is TRBV4-1 and J usage is TRBJ1-1; the D is unclear. V lost 7 bases and J 1 base, leaving 4 bases between the germline ends. The CDR3 covers 11 residues. Germline V gives CDR1 MGHRA, CDR2 YSYEKL. The CDR3 here is CASTGNTEAFF. For the CDR3, the DNA is TGCGCCAGCACCGGGAACACTGAAGCTTTCTTT.

Only a few counts were recorded for this clone. The chain is built from TRBV19 and TRBJ1-2; TRBD1 agrees at 10 bases. The germline CDR1 and CDR2 sequences are LNHDA and SQIVND (reference sequence). This CDR3 contains 15 residues. After removal of 6 bases from V and 11 bases from J, the junction contained 15 bases not matched to a gene. The CDR3 bases are TGTGCCAGTAGGGACCGAGCGGGACAGGGGCTCTTATACACCTTC. Its translation is CASRDRAGQGLLYTF.

J is TRBJ1-2 and V is TRBV18; D ambiguous. The CDR3 totals 13 residues. Germline CDR1 KGHSH, CDR2 LQKENI. V lost 1 base and J 8 bases, leaving 11 bases between the germline ends. The CDR3 spells CASSPLGEFGYTF. The CDR3 DNA reads as TGTGCCAGCTCACCACTCGGGGAATTCGGCTACACCTTC.

CDR3 region: CASSSTSGGAGEQFF. CDR3 coding DNA: TGTGCCAGCAGCTCTACTAGCGGGGGGGCGGGGGAGCAGTTCTTC. This sequence joins TRBV11-2 and TRBJ2-1; 13 bases are a match to TRBD2. In germline, CDR1 is SGHAT, CDR2 FQNNGV. Trimming cost V 4 bases and J 10 bases; bases outside gene matches: 7. The CDR3 is 15 residues long.

Only a few counts were recorded for this clone. V is TRBV10-2 and J is TRBJ1-4, with D maybe TRBD1 (6 bases). Germline V gene data show CDR1 as WSHSY and CDR2 as SAAADI. This CDR3 spans 14 amino acids. The V and J ends lost 3 bases and 5 bases respectively, with 10 bases between them. CDR3 sequence (DNA): TGCGCCAGCAGTGAAAGGGGGATGAATGAAAAACTGTTTTTT. This gives the protein CASSERGMNEKLFF.

The chain joins TRBV2 to TRBJ2-3; TRBD2 is a possible D gene (6 bases). The germline V gene has CDR1 SNHLY and CDR2 FYNNEI. The V gene lost 4 bases and the J gene lost 1 base, with 6 bases spanning the gap. The CDR3 is 13 amino acids. The CDR3 reads CASSGRGTDTQYF. In DNA form, the CDR3 reads TGTGCCAGCAGTGGGAGGGGCACAGATACGCAGTATTTT.

The chain joins TRBV28 to TRBJ2-2; 13 bases line up with TRBD2. V lost 3 bases to trimming and J lost 1 base; unmatched junction nucleotides: 8. This CDR3 is 19 amino acids long. The germline CDR1 and CDR2 sequences are MDHEN and SYDVKM. CDR3 protein: CASSFGTSGDFLNTGELFF. The DNA of the CDR3 is TGTGCCAGCAGTTTCGGGACTAGCGGGGATTTTCTGAACACCGGGGAGCTGTTTTTT.

This chain links TRBV5-6 with TRBJ2-1; 15 positions agree with TRBD2. Losses at the gene ends were 4 bases for V and 15 bases for J; bases not matched to a gene: 8. Germline V gene lookup returns CDR1 SGHDT and CDR2 YYEEEE. The CDR3 totals 14 residues. The CDR3 loop reads CASSPGLAGGPGFF. In nucleotides, the CDR3 is TGTGCCAGCAGCCCGGGACTAGCGGGAGGTCCGGGGTTCTTC.

The chain couples TRBV6-4 to TRBJ1-2; D is uncertain. Germline-derived CDR1 and CDR2 are MRHNA and SNTAGT. The CDR3 spans 15 residues. Trimming took 9 bases from V and 2 from J, leaving 19 bases between them. CDR3: CARAPPESRNYGYTF. CDR3 sequence (DNA): TGTGCCAGAGCTCCCCCAGAGTCCAGGAACTATGGCTACACCTTC.

The V call is TRBV6-5, the J call TRBJ2-4, with TRBD2 matching 13 bases. Trimming took 6 bases from V and 4 from J; bases not matched to a gene: 3. The CDR3 length is 15 residues. The germline V gene encodes CDR1 MNHEY and CDR2 SVGAGI. The CDR3 here is CASRLTSGRKNIQYF. The CDR3 nucleotides are TGTGCCAGCAGACTGACTAGCGGGAGGAAAAACATTCAGTACTTC.

This clone was seen a single time. The CDR3: CASRRVSGGGWAFF. CDR3 DNA sequence: TGTGCCAGCCGAAGGGTATCAGGGGGCGGCTGGGCTTTCTTT. The V gene is TRBV6-5, the J gene TRBJ1-1; 8 positions agree with TRBD1. The CDR3 contains 14 residues. Looked up from germline, CDR1 is MNHEY and CDR2 is SVGAGI. With V trimmed by 8 bases and J by 11 bases, 16 bases remained unmatched.

The genes are TRBV5-4 and TRBJ1-6; 10 nucleotides match TRBD1. The CDR3 contains 15 residues. Trimming removed 4 bases from V and 14 bases from J; junction bases left unmatched: 12. Per the germline V gene, CDR1 is SGHNT and CDR2 is YYREEE (reference sequence). For the CDR3, the DNA is TGTGCCAGCAGCCCCGGGGACAGGGGCCGAGCCGCCCTCCACTTT. This encodes CASSPGDRGRAALHF. Full variable domain (remainder filled in from reference TRBV5-4 and TRBJ1-6): ETGVTQSPTHLIKTRGQQVTLRCSSQSGHNTVSWYQQALGQGPQFIFQYYREEENGRGNFPPRFSGLQFPNYSSELNVNALELDDSALYLCASSPGDRGRAALHFGNGTRLTVT.

The chain is built from TRBV7-2 and TRBJ2-1, with D unresolved. V lost 5 bases to trimming and J lost 4 bases, with 6 bases between them. The CDR3 is 12 residues long. Germline V gives CDR1 SGHTA, CDR2 FQGNSA. CDR3 protein: CASSPVYNEQFF. The CDR3 DNA is TGTGCCAGCAGCCCGGTATACAATGAGCAGTTCTTC.

In this sample, this clone turned up once. V gene TRBV12-5 combines with J gene TRBJ2-1; 12 positions agree with TRBD2. The CDR3 covers 20 residues. From germline, CDR1 is LGHNT and CDR2 FRNRAP. Trimming cost V 7 bases and J 0 bases; bases outside gene matches: 16. Here the CDR3 reads CASAAPTSGRSMSSYNEQFF. DNA of the CDR3: TGTGCTAGTGCCGCCCCAACTAGCGGGAGGTCCATGAGCTCCTACAATGAGCAGTTCTTC.

The V and J genes are TRBV11-2 and TRBJ2-2, with a possible D match to TRBD1 (5 bases). There are 16 residues in the CDR3. Trimming removed 2 bases at V and 1 base at J, with 11 bases between. Germline-derived CDR1 and CDR2 are SGHAT and FQNNGV. CDR3 coding DNA: TGTGCCAGCAGCTTATGGGGCCTCCAGAACACCGGGGAGCTGTTTTTT. Protein: CASSLWGLQNTGELFF.

This chain connects TRBV27 to TRBJ1-1, with TRBD1 matching over 11 bases. There are 16 residues in the CDR3. With V trimmed by 3 bases and J by 3 bases, 6 bases remained unmatched. The germline gives CDR1 MNHEY, CDR2 SMNVEV (reference sequence). The chain's CDR3 is CASSLWTGGGHTEAFF. DNA of the CDR3: TGTGCCAGCAGTTTGTGGACAGGGGGCGGACACACTGAAGCTTTCTTT.

The gene calls are TRBV6-1 and TRBJ1-2, with D hard to call. Germline V gene data show CDR1 as MNHNS and CDR2 as SASEGT. V was shortened by 6 bases and J by 0 bases, with 14 bases between the two germline ends. The CDR3 spans 15 residues. The CDR3 nucleotides read TGTGCCAGCAGGGTAACACAGAACCCTAACTATGGCTACACCTTC. As protein: CASRVTQNPNYGYTF.

The chain has TRBV5-1 and TRBJ2-7; TRBD1 might be the D (5 bases). Per the germline V gene, CDR1 is SGHRS and CDR2 is YFSETQ. The CDR3 sequence is 12 residues long. Between the trimmed V and J ends, which lost 4 bases and 6 bases, there was a span of 11 bases. CDR3 residues: CASSVSRGEQYF. The CDR3 DNA reads as TGCGCCAGCAGCGTTAGTAGGGGCGAGCAGTACTTC.

With regard to this clone: Relative to the germline gene, one junction end is altered; a read error may explain this. The gene calls are TRBV9 and TRBJ2-1; D uncertain. This CDR3 contains 14 residues. Germline V gene data show CDR1 as SGDLS and CDR2 as YYNGEE. CDR3: CASSVVDSYNGQFF. The DNA of the CDR3 is TGTGCCAGCAGCGTAGTAGACTCCTACAATGGGCAGTTCTTC.

In this sample, this clone turned up a few times. The chain joins TRBV27 to TRBJ2-7; a possible D gene is TRBD2 (6 bases). CDR1 is MNHEY and CDR2 is SMNVEV in the germline V gene (reference sequence). V was shortened by 7 bases and J by 4 bases, with 20 bases between the two germline ends. This CDR3 has 15 residues. The CDR3 nucleotides are TGTGCCAGCATCGAATTAACAGCGCGGGGTTACGAGCAGTACTTC. It codes for CASIELTARGYEQYF.

This clone was picked up one time. Other DNA sequences of this sample code for an identical CDR3. The gene calls are TRBV5-4 and TRBJ2-7; D gene ambiguous. V gave up 0 bases and J gave up 2 bases, with 6 bases separating them. This CDR3 has 13 amino acids. From germline, CDR1 is SGHNT and CDR2 YYREEE (reference sequence). The CDR3 nucleotides read TGTGCCAGCAGCTTGGGGCCCCCCTACGAGCAGTACTTC. This sequence encodes CASSLGPPYEQYF.

This chain uses TRBV27 with TRBJ2-3; TRBD2 matches 9 bases. The germline CDR1 and CDR2 sequences are MNHEY and SMNVEV (reference sequence). This CDR3 spans 16 amino acids. Germline trimming cut 3 bases from V and 4 bases from J; bases unmatched to any gene: 8. CDR3: CASSFLRSGGPDTQYF. The CDR3 DNA is TGTGCCAGCAGTTTCCTACGCAGCGGGGGGCCAGATACGCAGTATTTT.

Note on this clone: The junction departs from the called germline gene at one end, perhaps through a read error. V usage is TRBV23-1 and J usage is TRBJ2-7, with 8 nucleotides matching TRBD1. TRBV23-1 is an ORF; its function is uncertain. The CDR3 consists of 11 residues. The chain's CDR3 is CASSPPGTGRF. CDR3 DNA sequence: TGCGCCAGCAGTCCCCCTGGGACAGGCCGCTTC.

This chain connects TRBV7-2 to TRBJ2-2, with 9 bases identical to TRBD1. Germline trimming cut 2 bases from V and 4 bases from J; bases unmatched to any gene: 2. Germline V gene sequence: CDR1 SGHTA, CDR2 FQGNSA. This CDR3 is 15 amino acids long. The CDR3, as DNA: TGTGCCAGCAGCTTAACAGGGGGCTCCACCGGGGAGCTGTTTTTT. It codes for CASSLTGGSTGELFF.